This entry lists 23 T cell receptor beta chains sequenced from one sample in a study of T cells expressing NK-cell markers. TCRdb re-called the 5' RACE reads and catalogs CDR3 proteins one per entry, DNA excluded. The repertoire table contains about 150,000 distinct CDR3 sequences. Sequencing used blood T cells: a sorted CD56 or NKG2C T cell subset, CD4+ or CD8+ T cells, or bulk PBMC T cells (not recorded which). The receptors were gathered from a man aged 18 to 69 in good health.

This CDR3 reads CASSFGVAVSSTDTQYF. The chain combines TRBV12-3 or TRBV12-4 with TRBJ2-3; the D gene TCRdb calls, TRBD2, cannot be checked with no DNA. This CDR3 region has 17 residues.

The CDR3: CASSEPSAGQGPDTQYF. This chain links TRBV7-9 with TRBJ2-3; with no DNA, the TCRdb D assignment of TRBD1 cannot be verified. The CDR3 sequence is 17 residues long. Germline CDR1 reads SEHNR; CDR2 reads FQNEAQ (reference sequence).

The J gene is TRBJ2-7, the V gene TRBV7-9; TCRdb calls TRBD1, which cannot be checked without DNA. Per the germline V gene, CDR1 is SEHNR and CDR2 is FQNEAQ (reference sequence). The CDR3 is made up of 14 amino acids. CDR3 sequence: CASSSGGTPYEQYF. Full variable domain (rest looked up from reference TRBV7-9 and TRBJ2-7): DTGVSQNPRHKITKRGQNVTFRCDPISEHNRLYWYRQTLGQGPEFLTYFQNEAQLEKSRLLSDRFSAERPKGSFSTLEIQRTEQGDSAMYLCASSSGGTPYEQYFGPGTRLTVT.

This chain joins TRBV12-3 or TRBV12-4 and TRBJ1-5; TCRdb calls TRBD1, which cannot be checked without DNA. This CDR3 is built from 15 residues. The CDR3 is CASSVGTESYQPQHF.

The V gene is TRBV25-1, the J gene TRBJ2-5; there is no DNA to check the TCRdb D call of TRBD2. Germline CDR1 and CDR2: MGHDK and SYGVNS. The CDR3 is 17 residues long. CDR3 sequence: CASSATSGGKYQETQYF. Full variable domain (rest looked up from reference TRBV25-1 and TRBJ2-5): EADIYQTPRYLVIGTGKKITLECSQTMGHDKMYWYQQDPGMELHLIHYSYGVNSTEKGDLSSESTVSRIRTEHFPLTLESARPSHTSQYLCASSATSGGKYQETQYFGPGTRLLVL.

The CDR3 region is CASSLGPRDTDTQYF. J is TRBJ2-3 and V is TRBV11-2; the D gene TCRdb calls, TRBD2, cannot be checked with no DNA. This CDR3 contains 15 residues. Germline V gene lookup returns CDR1 SGHAT and CDR2 FQNNGV.

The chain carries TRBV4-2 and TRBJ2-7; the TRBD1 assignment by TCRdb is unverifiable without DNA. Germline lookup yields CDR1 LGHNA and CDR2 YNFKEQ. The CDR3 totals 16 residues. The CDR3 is CASSQDRSPRGDEQYF.

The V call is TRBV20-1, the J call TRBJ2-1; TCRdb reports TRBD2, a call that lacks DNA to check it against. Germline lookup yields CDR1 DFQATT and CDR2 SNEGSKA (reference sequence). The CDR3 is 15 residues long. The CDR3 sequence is CSARPSGGAYNEQFF.

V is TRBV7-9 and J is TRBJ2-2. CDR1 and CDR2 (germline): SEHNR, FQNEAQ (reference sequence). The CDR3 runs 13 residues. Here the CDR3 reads CASGGGNTGELFF.

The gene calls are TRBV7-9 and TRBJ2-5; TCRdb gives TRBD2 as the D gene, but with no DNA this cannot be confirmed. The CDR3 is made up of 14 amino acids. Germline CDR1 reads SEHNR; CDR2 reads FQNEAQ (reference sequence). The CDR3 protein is CASSRAERRETQYF.

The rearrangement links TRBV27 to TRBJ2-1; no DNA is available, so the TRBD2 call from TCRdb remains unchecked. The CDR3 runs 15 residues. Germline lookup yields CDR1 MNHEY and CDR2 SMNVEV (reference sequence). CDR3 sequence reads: CASSPWGTNYNEQFF.

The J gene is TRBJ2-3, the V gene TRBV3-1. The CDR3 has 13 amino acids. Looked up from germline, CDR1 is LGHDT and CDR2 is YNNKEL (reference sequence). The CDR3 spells CASSQDFRDTQYF.

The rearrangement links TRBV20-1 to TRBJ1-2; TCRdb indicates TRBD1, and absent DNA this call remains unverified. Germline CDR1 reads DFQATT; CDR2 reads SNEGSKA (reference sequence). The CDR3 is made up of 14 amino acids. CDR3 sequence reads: CSARPLDQNDGYTF.

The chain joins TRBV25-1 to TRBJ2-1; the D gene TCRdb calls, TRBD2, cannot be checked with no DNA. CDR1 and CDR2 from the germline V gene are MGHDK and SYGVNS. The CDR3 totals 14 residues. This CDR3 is CATGTSGGASEQFF. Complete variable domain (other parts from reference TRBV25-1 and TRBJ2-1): EADIYQTPRYLVIGTGKKITLECSQTMGHDKMYWYQQDPGMELHLIHYSYGVNSTEKGDLSSESTVSRIRTEHFPLTLESARPSHTSQYLCATGTSGGASEQFFGPGTRLTVL.

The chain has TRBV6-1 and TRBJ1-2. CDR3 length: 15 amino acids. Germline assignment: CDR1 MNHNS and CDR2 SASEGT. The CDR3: CASSHWGGSNYGYTF.

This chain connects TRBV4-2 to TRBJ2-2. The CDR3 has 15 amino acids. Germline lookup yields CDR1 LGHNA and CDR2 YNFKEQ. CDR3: CASSPPGKWTGELFF.

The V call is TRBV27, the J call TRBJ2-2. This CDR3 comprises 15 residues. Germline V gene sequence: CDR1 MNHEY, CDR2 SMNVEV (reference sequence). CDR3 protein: CATGVGSSVTGELFF.

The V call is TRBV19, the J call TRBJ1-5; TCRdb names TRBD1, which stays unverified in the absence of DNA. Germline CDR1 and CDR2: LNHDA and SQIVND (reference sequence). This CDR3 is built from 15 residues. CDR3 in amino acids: CASRVGTADNQPQHF.

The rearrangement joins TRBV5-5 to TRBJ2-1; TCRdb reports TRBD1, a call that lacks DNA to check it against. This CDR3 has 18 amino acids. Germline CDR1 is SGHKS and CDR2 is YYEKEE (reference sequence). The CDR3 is CASSLDWGQGSSYNEQFF.

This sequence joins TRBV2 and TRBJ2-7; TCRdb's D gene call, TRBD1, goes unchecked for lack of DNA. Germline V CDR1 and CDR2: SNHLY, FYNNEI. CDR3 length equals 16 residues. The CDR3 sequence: CASSDMQIRGAQEQYF.

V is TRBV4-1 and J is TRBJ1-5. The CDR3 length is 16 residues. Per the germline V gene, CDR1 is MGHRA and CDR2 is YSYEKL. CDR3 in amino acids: CASSQDTPYSNQPQHF.

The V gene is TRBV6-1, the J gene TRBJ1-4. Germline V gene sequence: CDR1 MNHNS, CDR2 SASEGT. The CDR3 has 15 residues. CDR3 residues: CASSELRGQNEKLFF.

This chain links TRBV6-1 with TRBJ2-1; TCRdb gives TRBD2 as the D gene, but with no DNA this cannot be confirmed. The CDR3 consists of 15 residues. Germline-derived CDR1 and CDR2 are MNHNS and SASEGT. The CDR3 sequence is CASSEMAGGYNEQFF.